This T cell receptor beta chain was sequenced during a study of T cells after yellow fever vaccination. Study overall: Researchers used SMART-Seq v4 Ultra Low Input to prepare fractions that had low cell numbers. The study, taken as a whole, reports: A small share of clonotypes appeared in both CD4 and CD8 compartments. Reappearance after the booster was observed for most primary-vaccination clones (around 95% CD4, roughly 88% CD8).

The authors made TCR cDNA by 5'RACE template switching, adding a universal primer site and UMIs. TCRdb itself ran the 5' RACE reads through MiXCR, one entry per CDR3 protein. The sample lists under 700,000 distinct CDR3 sequences, 17% occurring once. Germline V gives CDR1 MNHNS, CDR2 SASEGT. Germline trimming cut 5 bases from V and 6 bases from J; bases unmatched to any gene: 7. The CDR3 contains 15 residues. Of note for this clonotype: Its specificity is unknown.

The sample consisted of PBMCs, taken about 5 days after the first yellow fever vaccination. The clonotype originates from a man between 18 and 35 years old who received the YFV17D yellow fever vaccine. The J gene is TRBJ2-1, the V gene TRBV6-1; TRBD1 aligns across 10 bases. Here the CDR3 reads CASSLGQGGGNEQFF. CDR3 DNA sequence: TGTGCCAGCAGTCTCGGACAGGGGGGCGGCAATGAGCAGTTCTTC.